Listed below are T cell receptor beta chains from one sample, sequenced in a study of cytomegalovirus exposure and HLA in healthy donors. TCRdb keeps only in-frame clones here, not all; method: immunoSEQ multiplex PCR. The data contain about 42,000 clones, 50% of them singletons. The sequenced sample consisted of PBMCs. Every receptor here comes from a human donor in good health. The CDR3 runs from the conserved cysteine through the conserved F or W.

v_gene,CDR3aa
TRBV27,CASSLSGSSPNTEAFF
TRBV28,CASSQTSQPQHF
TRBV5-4,CASRAGTGGLAEQYF
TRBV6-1,CASMGGGQTQYF
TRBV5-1,CASSLAPGGNTEAFF
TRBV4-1,CASSQDMGRLDGYTF
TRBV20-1,CSAPGNREAFF
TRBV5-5,CASSFSSGSSYEQYF
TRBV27,CASREGGNYGYTF
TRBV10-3,CATSPAGGYEQYF
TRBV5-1,CASSSRQGHQVGKKLFF
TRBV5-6,CASSSLTGGSDEQYF
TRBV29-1,CSVSPSGRASYEQYF
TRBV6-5,CASSRQFRSYNEQFF
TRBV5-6,CASSLLTTGGEQFF
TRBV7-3,CASSQRPAGGYNEQFF
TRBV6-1,CASSEVQGRGEAFF
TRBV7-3,CASSLTSGRKGGTDTQYF
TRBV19,CASSIPRSPLHF
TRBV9,CASSVADIPGNTIYF
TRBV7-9,CASSPAGVSEQFF
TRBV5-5,CASSSLRGDEQFF
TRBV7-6,CASSAIAGGHTGELFF
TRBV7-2,CASSLGRQGRDTQYF
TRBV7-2,CASSLRPTSGTDTQYF
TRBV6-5,CASSYSQLAGWETQYF
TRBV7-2,CASSPGTSGLYEQYF
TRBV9,CASSGDSSGNTIYF
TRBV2,CASSEAGLQYF
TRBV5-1,CASSLQGTNGYTF
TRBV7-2,CASSPSSTEAYEQYF
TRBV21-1,CASSTGTGNQPQHF
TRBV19,CASSFTLSAGELFF
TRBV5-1,CASSLVPGSSYNEQFF
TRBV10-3,CAISDWEGQGNGYTF
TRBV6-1,CASSEGQDLGEQYF
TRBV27,CASSSRLFGPLHF
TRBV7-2,CASSSGTGLMNTEAFF
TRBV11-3,CASSPGTGGHEQYF
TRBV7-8,CASSDHRDSGNTIYF
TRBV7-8,CASSSSGTPTTRLAKNIQYF
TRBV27,CASSPGTVDIQYF